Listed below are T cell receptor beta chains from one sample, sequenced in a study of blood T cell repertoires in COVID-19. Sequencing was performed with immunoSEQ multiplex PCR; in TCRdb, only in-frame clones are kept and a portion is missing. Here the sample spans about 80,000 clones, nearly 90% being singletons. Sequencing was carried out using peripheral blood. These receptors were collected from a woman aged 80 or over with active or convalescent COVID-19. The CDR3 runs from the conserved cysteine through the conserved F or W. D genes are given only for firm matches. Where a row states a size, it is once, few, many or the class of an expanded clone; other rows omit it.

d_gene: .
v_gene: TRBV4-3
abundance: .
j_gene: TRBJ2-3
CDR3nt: TGCGCCAGCAGCCAAGAATACATAACGTTTCCAGATACGCAGTATTTT
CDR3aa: CASSQEYITFPDTQYF

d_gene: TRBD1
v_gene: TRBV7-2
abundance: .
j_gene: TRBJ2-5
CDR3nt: TGTGCCAGCAGCCTTGGAGGACAGGGAGCGGAGACCCAGTACTTC
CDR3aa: CASSLGGQGAETQYF

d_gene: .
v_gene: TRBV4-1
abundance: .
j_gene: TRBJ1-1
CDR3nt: TGCGCCAGCAGCCAAGGGGGGGGTAACACTGAAGCTTTCTTT
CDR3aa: CASSQGGGNTEAFF

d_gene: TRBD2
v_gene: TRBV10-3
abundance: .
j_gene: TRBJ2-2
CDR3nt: TGTGCCATCAGCGCGGGACTAGCGGGAACCGGGGAGCTGTTTTTT
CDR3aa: CAISAGLAGTGELFF

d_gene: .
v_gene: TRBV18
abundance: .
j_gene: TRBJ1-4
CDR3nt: TGTGCCAGCTCACCAAGTGAGGATGAAAAACTGTTTTTT
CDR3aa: CASSPSEDEKLFF

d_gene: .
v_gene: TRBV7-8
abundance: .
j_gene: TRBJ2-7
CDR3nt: TGTGCCAGCAGCCCTACTACCTACGAGCAGTACTTC
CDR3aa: CASSPTTYEQYF

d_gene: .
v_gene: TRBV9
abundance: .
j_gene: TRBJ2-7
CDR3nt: TGTGCCAGCAGCACTCAGACAGAGCCTACCGGCGAGCAGTACTTC
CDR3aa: CASSTQTEPTGEQYF

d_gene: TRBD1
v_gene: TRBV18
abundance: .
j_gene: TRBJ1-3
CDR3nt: TGTGCCAGCTCACCAACCAGGGGGAATGATGGGAACACCATATATTTT
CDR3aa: CASSPTRGNDGNTIYF

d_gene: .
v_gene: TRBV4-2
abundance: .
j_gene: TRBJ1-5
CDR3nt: TGTGCCAGCAGCCAAAGCGCAGGGGATCAGCCCCAGCATTTT
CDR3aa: CASSQSAGDQPQHF

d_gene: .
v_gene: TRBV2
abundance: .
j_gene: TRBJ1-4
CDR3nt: TGTGCCAGCAATACAGGGCGGGGGGTTAATGAAAAACTGTTTTTT
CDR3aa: CASNTGRGVNEKLFF

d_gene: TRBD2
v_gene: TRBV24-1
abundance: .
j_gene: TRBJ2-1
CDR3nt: TGTGCCACCAGTGATTTTGCGGGAGGAAGCTCCTACAATGAGCAGTTCTTC
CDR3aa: CATSDFAGGSSYNEQFF

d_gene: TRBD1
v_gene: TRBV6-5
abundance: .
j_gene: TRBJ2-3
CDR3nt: TGTGCCAGCAGCCTCAGGGGGATAACGCAGTATTTT
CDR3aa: CASSLRGITQYF

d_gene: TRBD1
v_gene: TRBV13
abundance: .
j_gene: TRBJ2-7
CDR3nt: TGTGCCAGCAGCTTAGGTCTAGGGGGCTTTGAGCAGTACTTC
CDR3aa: CASSLGLGGFEQYF

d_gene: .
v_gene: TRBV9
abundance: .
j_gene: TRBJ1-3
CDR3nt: TGTGCCAGCAGCGGACAAGCCTCTGGAAACACCATATATTTT
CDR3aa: CASSGQASGNTIYF

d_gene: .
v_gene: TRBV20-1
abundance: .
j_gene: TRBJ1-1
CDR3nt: TGCAGTGCTAGAGATAATGAAGCTTTCTTT
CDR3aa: CSARDNEAFF

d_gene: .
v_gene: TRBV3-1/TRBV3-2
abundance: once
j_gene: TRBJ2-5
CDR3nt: TGTGCCAGCAGCTCTAGGGAGACCCAGTACTTC
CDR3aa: CASSSRETQYF

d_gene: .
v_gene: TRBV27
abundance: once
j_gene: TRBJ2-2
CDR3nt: TGTGCCAGCAGTTTAATACAGGCGAACACCGGGGAGCTGTTTTTT
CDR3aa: CASSLIQANTGELFF

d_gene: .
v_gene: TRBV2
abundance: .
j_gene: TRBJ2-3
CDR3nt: TGTGCCAGCAGTGAAAGGGCCAGGGGAGATACGCAGTATTTT
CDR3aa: CASSERARGDTQYF

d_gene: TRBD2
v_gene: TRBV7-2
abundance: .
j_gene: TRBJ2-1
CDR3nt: TGTGCCAGCAGCTTGACCACTAGCGGATTAGAGCAGTTCTTC
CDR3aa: CASSLTTSGLEQFF

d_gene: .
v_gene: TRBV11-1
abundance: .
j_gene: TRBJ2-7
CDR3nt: TGTGCCAGCAGCTTAAGCGGTCACTCCTACGAGCAGTACTTC
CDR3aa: CASSLSGHSYEQYF

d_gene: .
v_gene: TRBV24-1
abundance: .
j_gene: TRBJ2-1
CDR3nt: TGTGCCACCAGTGATTTAGGCCCAGGGGCCTACAATGAGCAGTTCTTC
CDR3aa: CATSDLGPGAYNEQFF

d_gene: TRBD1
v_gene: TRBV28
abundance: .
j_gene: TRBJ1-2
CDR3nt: TGTGCCAGCACCCGAAGGACAGGAAACTATGGCTACACCTTC
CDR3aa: CASTRRTGNYGYTF

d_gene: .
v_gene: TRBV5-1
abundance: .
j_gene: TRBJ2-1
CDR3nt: TGCGCCAGCAGCCGCGGAGACTATGGCAATGAGCAGTTCTTC
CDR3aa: CASSRGDYGNEQFF

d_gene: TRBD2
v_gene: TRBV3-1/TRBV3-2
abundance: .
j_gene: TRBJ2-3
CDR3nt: TGTGCCAGCAGCCAGAGGGAGGGAACAGATACGCAGTATTTT
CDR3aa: CASSQREGTDTQYF